The 3 T cell receptor beta chains given below trace back to one sample, sequenced in a study of cytomegalovirus exposure and HLA in healthy donors (TCRdb year 2017). Receptors were amplified or captured by the immunoSEQ multiplex PCR assay. A mixture of 60 forward primers for TCR Vbeta segments and 13 reverse primers for TCR Jbeta segments was used in the multiplex PCR. TCRdb stores this immuneACCESS table with in-frame sequences only. Part of the clones is absent; in the studies checked, under half of the shortfall reflects unresolved V genes, and no reason is known for the rest. Counted in this sample were 200,000 to 250,000 clones; approximately 88% of them appeared once. Roughly 0.7% of the sample goes to the ten largest clones. Sequencing was carried out using PBMCs. Receptor source: a boy aged 2 to 9 in good health and CMV-seronegative.

The chain uses TRBV2 and TRBJ2-5; tentatively, D is TRBD2 (6 bases). Between the trimmed V and J ends, which lost 6 bases and 3 bases, there was a span of 20 bases. This CDR3 is 16 amino acids long. Germline V lookup: CDR1 SNHLY, CDR2 FYNNEI. In nucleotides, the CDR3 is TGTGCCAGCAGCGCAACCGGGACTCTCGCAAAAGAGACCCAGTACTTC. Translation gives CASSATGTLAKETQYF.

The chain uses TRBV7-8 and TRBJ1-5; D may be TRBD1 (5 bases). Germline loops: CDR1 SGHVS, CDR2 FQNEAQ. The CDR3 runs 16 residues. Trimming removed 4 bases at V and 6 bases at J, with 19 bases between. The CDR3 is CASSSMPGGGGQPQHF. The CDR3 coding sequence is TGTGCCAGCAGCTCCATGCCGGGGGGTGGGGGTCAGCCCCAGCATTTT.

The chain links TRBV7-2 to TRBJ2-3, with TRBD2 matching 8 bases. This CDR3 contains 14 residues. V was clipped by 4 bases and J by 5 bases; unmatched bases: 5. In germline, CDR1 is SGHTA, CDR2 FQGNSA. Written as DNA, the CDR3 is TGTGCCAGCAGCTACCTAGCGGGTAAAGATACGCAGTATTTT. This translates into CASSYLAGKDTQYF.